These 6 T cell receptor beta chains came from one sample sequenced in a study of blood T cell repertoires in COVID-19. Using immunoSEQ multiplex PCR, the repertoire was profiled, and TCRdb retains in-frame clones only, with some absent. Of some 58,000 clones detected, around 92% appear once; the ten largest clones hold 4.6%. Sequencing was carried out using peripheral blood. Receptors originate from a man between 50 and 59 years old with active COVID-19.

The chain joins TRBV7-9 to TRBJ1-1; D is unresolved. Germline values: CDR1 SEHNR, CDR2 FQNEAQ (reference sequence). Trimming took off 4 bases at V and 8 bases at J, with 20 bases between the two ends. The CDR3 runs 15 residues. The CDR3 DNA sequence: TGTGCCAGCAGCTCCTCTTGGTCCGCGGCCGGGGAAGCTTTCTTT. Translated: CASSSSWSAAGEAFF. The whole variable domain, filled in from reference TRBV7-9 and TRBJ1-1, reads DTGVSQNPRHKITKRGQNVTFRCDPISEHNRLYWYRQTLGQGPEFLTYFQNEAQLEKSRLLSDRFSAERPKGSFSTLEIQRTEQGDSAMYLCASSSSWSAAGEAFFGQGTRLTVV.

V usage is TRBV7-3 and J usage is TRBJ2-3; TRBD1 matches at 8 bases. Germline CDR1 SGHTA, CDR2 FQGTGA. The V gene end was trimmed by 5 bases and the J gene end by 6 bases; junction bases not matched to a gene: 7. The CDR3 is 14 residues long. DNA for the CDR3: TGTGCCAGCAGCCGGACAGGGTCCGGGGATACGCAGTATTTT. It codes for CASSRTGSGDTQYF.

The rearrangement links TRBV19 to TRBJ2-4, with TRBD2 identical over 9 bases. The V and J ends lost 3 bases and 1 base, in that order; junction bases with no gene match: 10. From germline, CDR1 is LNHDA and CDR2 SQIVND (reference sequence). The CDR3 has 18 residues. The chain's CDR3 is CASSMLAGQHGAKNIQYF. The CDR3 bases are TGTGCCAGTAGTATGCTAGCGGGACAACACGGGGCCAAAAACATTCAGTACTTC.

The J gene is TRBJ2-7, the V gene TRBV19; 10 bases align to TRBD1. Looked up from germline, CDR1 is LNHDA and CDR2 is SQIVND (reference sequence). Losses at the gene ends were 8 bases for V and 4 bases for J; bases not matched to a gene: 5. The CDR3 is made up of 13 amino acids. DNA of the CDR3: TGTGCCAGTGCCGGGACAGGGGAATACGAGCAGTACTTC. Encoded protein: CASAGTGEYEQYF.

V gene TRBV30 combines with J gene TRBJ2-1; 8 bases map to TRBD1. This CDR3 spans 15 amino acids. Germline loops: CDR1 GTSNPN, CDR2 SVGIG (reference sequence). The ends lost 5 bases at V and 1 base at J; junction bases unmatched: 7. CDR3 coding DNA: TGTGCCTGGGGACAGGGTGATGTTTCCTACAATGAGCAGTTCTTC. Encoded protein: CAWGQGDVSYNEQFF.

The chain is built from TRBV7-2 and TRBJ1-1; perhaps TRBD1 as D (6 bases). In germline, CDR1 is SGHTA, CDR2 FQGNSA. V gave up 6 bases and J gave up 3 bases, with 17 bases separating them. The length of the CDR3 is 15 residues. The CDR3 reads CASSHAGALDTEAFF. For the CDR3, the DNA is TGTGCCAGCAGTCATGCGGGGGCTTTGGACACTGAAGCTTTCTTT.